This T cell receptor (beta chain) is from a study of T cells in Graves' hyperthyroidism and ophthalmopathy. Regarding the study as a whole: Through a model of 13 V-J features, ophthalmopathy was separated from stable hyperthyroidism.

Researchers took RNA transcripts and amplified the TCR beta CDR3 regions from them. Initially, a first-round RT-PCR of the TCR CDR3 employed the HTBI primer set. TCRdb itself ran the multiplex PCR reads through MiXCR, one entry per CDR3 protein. The sample lists hundreds of thousands of distinct CDR3 sequences, approximately 14% occurring once. The CDR3 has 15 residues. Trimming removed 7 bases from V and 9 bases from J; junction bases left unmatched: 7. CDR1 and CDR2 from the germline V gene are MDHEN and SYDVKM. There are many counts of this clonotype. What it binds is not known. This chain links TRBV28 with TRBJ2-1; TRBD2 aligns across 15 bases. The specimen sequenced was blood. This TCR was sampled from a woman in her forties or fifties with Graves' ophthalmopathy. The CDR3 sequence is CASTVGTSGGSEQFF. As DNA, the CDR3 is TGTGCCAGCACCGTAGGGACTAGCGGGGGGAGTGAGCAGTTCTTC.